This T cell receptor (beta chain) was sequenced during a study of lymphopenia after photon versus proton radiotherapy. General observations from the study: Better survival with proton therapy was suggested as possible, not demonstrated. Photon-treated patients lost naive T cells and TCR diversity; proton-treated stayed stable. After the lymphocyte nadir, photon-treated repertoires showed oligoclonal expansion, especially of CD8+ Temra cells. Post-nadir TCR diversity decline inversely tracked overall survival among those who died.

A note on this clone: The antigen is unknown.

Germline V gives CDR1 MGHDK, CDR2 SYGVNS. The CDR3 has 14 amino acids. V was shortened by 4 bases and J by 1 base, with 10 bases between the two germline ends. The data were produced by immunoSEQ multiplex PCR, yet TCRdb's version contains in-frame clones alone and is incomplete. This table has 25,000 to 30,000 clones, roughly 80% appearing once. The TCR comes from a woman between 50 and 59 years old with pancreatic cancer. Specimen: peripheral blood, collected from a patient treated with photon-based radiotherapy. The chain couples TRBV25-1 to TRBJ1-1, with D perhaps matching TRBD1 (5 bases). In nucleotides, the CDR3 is TGTGCCAGCAGTGCCCCGACAGAGAACACTGAAGCTTTCTTT. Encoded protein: CASSAPTENTEAFF. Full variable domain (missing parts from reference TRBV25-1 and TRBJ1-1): EADIYQTPRYLVIGTGKKITLECSQTMGHDKMYWYQQDPGMELHLIHYSYGVNSTEKGDLSSESTVSRIRTEHFPLTLESARPSHTSQYLCASSAPTENTEAFFGQGTRLTVV.